This T cell receptor beta chain was identified in a study of blood T cells in healthy people across ages. The germline V gene encodes CDR1 SGHDT and CDR2 YYEEEE. This CDR3 has 15 residues. The ends were cut back, 4 bases at V and 2 bases at J, with 15 bases in the middle. Details on this clonotype: Antigen unknown.

Overall study results and limits: Per-million-T-cell TCR beta diversity fell roughly linearly with age. Naive CD4+ cell counts and diversity both ran higher in long-lived than in aged donors.

Next came a second PCR, run for about 6 to 11 cycles, which used a sample-barcoded 5' primer along with a J-beta primer mix. The authors tagged each cDNA molecule using a template-switch adaptor with 12 random nucleotides. MiXCR, run by TCRdb on the 5' RACE reads, gives a single entry per CDR3 protein. The sample lists about 1.6 million distinct CDR3 sequences, 30% to 35% occurring once. The genes are TRBV5-6 and TRBJ1-2; possibly TRBD1 for D (6 bases). The sequence was collected from a woman aged 30 to 39 in good health. Specimen: blood. The CDR3 loop reads CASSLTRQVNYGYTF. CDR3 nucleotide sequence: TGTGCCAGCAGCCTAACACGACAGGTCAACTATGGCTACACCTTC.